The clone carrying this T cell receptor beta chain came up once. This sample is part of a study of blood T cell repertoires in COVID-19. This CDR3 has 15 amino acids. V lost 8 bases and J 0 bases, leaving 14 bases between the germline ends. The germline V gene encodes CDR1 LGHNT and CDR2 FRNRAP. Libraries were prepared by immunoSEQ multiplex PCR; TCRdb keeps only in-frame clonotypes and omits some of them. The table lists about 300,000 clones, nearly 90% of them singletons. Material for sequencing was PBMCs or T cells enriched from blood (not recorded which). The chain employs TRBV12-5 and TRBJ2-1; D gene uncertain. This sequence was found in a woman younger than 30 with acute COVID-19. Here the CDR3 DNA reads TGTGCTAGTTCGAAGACAAAATCCTCCTACAATGAGCAGTTCTTC. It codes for CASSKTKSSYNEQFF.